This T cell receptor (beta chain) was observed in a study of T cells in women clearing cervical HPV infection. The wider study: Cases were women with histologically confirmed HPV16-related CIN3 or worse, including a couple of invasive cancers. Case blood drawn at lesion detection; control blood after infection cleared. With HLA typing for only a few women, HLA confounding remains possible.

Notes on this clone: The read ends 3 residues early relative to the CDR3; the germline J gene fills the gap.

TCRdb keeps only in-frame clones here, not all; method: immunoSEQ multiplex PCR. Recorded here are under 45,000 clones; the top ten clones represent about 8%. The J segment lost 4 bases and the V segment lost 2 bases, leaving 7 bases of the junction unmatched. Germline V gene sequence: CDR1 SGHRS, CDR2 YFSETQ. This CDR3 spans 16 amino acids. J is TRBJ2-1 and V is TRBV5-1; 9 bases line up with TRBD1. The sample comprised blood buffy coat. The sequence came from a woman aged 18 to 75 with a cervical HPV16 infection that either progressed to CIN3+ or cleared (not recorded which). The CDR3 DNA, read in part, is TGCGCCAGCAGCTTTTTGGGACAGGGATTATACAATGAG. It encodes CASSFLGQGLYNE. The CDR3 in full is CASSFLGQGLYNEQFF.